A single T cell receptor (beta chain) is shown here with its context. The data originate from a study of blood T cell repertoires in COVID-19. Study-wide background: PBMCs, B-cell-depleted T cells, or T cells were the source of the cDNA or gDNA that made up the material.

Everyone who took part was roughly 18 to 89 years old, and they came from 20 to 25 US areas. This CDR3 has 16 amino acids. The repertoire was sequenced with immunoSEQ multiplex PCR; TCRdb's copy has only in-frame clones and lacks some. There are roughly 250,000 clones in the sample; approximately 90% occur only once, and over 6% lies in the top ten. This clonotype was obtained from a woman in her 30s with acute COVID-19. Sequencing used PBMCs or T cells enriched from blood (not recorded which). This rearrangement joins TRBV21-1 to TRBJ2-1; the table calls TRBD2, which could not be checked here. TRBV21-1 has pseudogene status. DNA for the CDR3: TGTGCCAGCAGCAGTAGGACTAGCGGGAGGGACAATGAGCAGTTCTTC. Translated: CASSSRTSGRDNEQFF.